Listed below are T cell receptor beta chains from one sample, sequenced in a study of cytotoxic CD8 clonotypes in ibrutinib-treated CLL. Sequencing was performed with immunoSEQ multiplex PCR; in TCRdb, only in-frame clones are kept and a portion is missing. The table includes fewer than 400,000 clones, roughly two thirds detected once. The specimen comprised PBMCs, sampled after 36 months of ibrutinib treatment. These receptors came from a human donor with chronic lymphocytic leukemia. Both conserved end residues are part of each CDR3. The D gene is left open where the match is weak. Rows give clone size only sometimes, using once, few, many, or a class for an expanded clone.

few,TRBJ1-2,TRBV27,.,CASRDTNTAGYTF,TGTGCCAGTAGGGACACAAACACGGCTGGCTACACCTTC
.,TRBJ2-4,TRBV19,TRBD1,CASSRGGASKNIQYF,TGTGCCAGTAGTCGAGGGGGCGCGTCCAAAAACATTCAGTACTTC
.,TRBJ1-4,TRBV4-2,TRBD1,CASSHPKQGANEKLFF,TGTGCCAGCAGTCACCCCAAACAGGGGGCGAATGAAAAACTGTTTTTT
.,TRBJ1-1,TRBV27,TRBD1,CASSLSGGATEAFF,TGTGCCAGCAGTTTATCAGGGGGCGCGACTGAAGCTTTCTTT
once,TRBJ2-5,TRBV29-1,.,CSVSQETQYF,TGCAGCGTTTCTCAAGAGACCCAGTACTTC
once,TRBJ2-5,TRBV9,.,CASSPRLDRLGEETQYF,TGTGCCAGCAGCCCCCGTCTGGACAGACTGGGAGAAGAGACCCAGTACTTC
few,TRBJ1-2,TRBV7-8,.,CASSLVGWGYYGYTF,TGTGCCAGCAGCTTAGTTGGTTGGGGGTACTATGGCTACACCTTC
.,TRBJ2-7,TRBV4-3,.,CASSPVQAGEQYF,TGCGCCAGCAGCCCCGTCCAGGCGGGCGAGCAGTACTTC
.,TRBJ2-3,TRBV4-1,TRBD1,CASSRLPGQGDTQYF,TGCGCCAGCAGCCGATTACCCGGACAGGGGGATACGCAGTATTTT
.,TRBJ2-3,TRBV5-1,.,CASSLAGSSTDTQYF,TGCGCCAGCAGCTTGGCCGGATCGAGCACAGATACGCAGTATTTT
once,TRBJ2-7,TRBV7-2,.,CASSLVIQNYEQYF,TGTGCCAGCAGCTTAGTCATCCAGAACTACGAGCAGTACTTC
few,TRBJ1-2,TRBV25-1,.,CARGSQFYGYTF,TGTGCCAGGGGTAGTCAGTTCTATGGCTACACCTTC
few,TRBJ2-1,TRBV7-9,.,CASSPLRVFSYNEQFF,TGTGCCAGCAGTCCGCTGAGGGTCTTTTCCTACAATGAGCAGTTCTTC
.,TRBJ2-7,TRBV2,TRBD1,CASSPDRDTYEQYF,TGTGCCAGCAGTCCGGACAGGGACACCTACGAGCAGTACTTC
.,TRBJ2-1,TRBV27,.,CASSWYGPSASVNEQFF,TGTGCCAGCAGTTGGTATGGTCCTAGCGCCTCGGTCAATGAGCAGTTCTTC
once,TRBJ2-3,TRBV28,.,CASSFGVRERADTQYF,TGTGCCAGCAGTTTTGGGGTCCGGGAGCGGGCAGATACGCAGTATTTT
.,TRBJ2-2,TRBV11-3,TRBD1,CASSLTGGRLTGELFF,TGTGCCAGCAGCCTTACAGGGGGCAGGCTCACCGGGGAGCTGTTTTTT
once,TRBJ2-3,TRBV7-9,TRBD2,CASSLSVAGGPGSTDTQYF,TGTGCCAGCAGCTTATCAGTAGCGGGGGGGCCAGGGAGCACAGATACGCAGTATTTT
.,TRBJ2-7,TRBV19,TRBD2,CASSALGLAPSYEQYF,TGTGCCAGTAGTGCCTTGGGACTAGCCCCCTCCTACGAGCAGTACTTC
few,TRBJ1-5,TRBV4-1,.,CASSLLGGYSNQPQHF,TGCGCCAGCAGCCTCCTTGGCGGGTATAGCAATCAGCCCCAGCATTTT
few,TRBJ1-2,TRBV19,.,CAWTREPNYGYTF,TGTGCCTGGACGAGGGAGCCTAACTATGGCTACACCTTC
once,TRBJ2-5,TRBV6-1,TRBD2,CASSGETSGYGGAQYF,TGTGCCAGCAGTGGCGAGACTAGCGGGTATGGGGGGGCCCAGTACTTC
.,TRBJ2-3,TRBV19,.,CASSNTDTQYF,TGTGCCAGTAGTAACACAGATACGCAGTATTTT
.,TRBJ1-2,TRBV18,TRBD1,CASSPRQGRDGYTF,TGTGCCAGCTCACCGCGACAGGGGCGGGATGGCTACACCTTC
.,TRBJ2-7,TRBV2,.,CARQRTSTYEQYF,TGTGCCAGACAAAGGACCTCTACCTACGAGCAGTACTTC
.,TRBJ2-1,TRBV27,TRBD2,CASSLAGGPGEQFF,TGTGCCAGCAGTTTGGCGGGAGGGCCGGGTGAGCAGTTCTTC
.,TRBJ1-5,TRBV7-3,.,CASSPGTDPRGQPQHF,TGTGCCAGCAGCCCCGGGACGGACCCCAGGGGTCAGCCCCAGCATTTT
few,TRBJ1-1,TRBV7-9,TRBD1,CASSEKGQKNTEAFF,TGTGCCAGCAGCGAAAAGGGACAGAAGAACACTGAAGCTTTCTTT
few,TRBJ2-7,TRBV7-8,.,CASSPGDYEQYF,TGTGCCAGCAGCCCTGGGGACTACGAGCAGTACTTC